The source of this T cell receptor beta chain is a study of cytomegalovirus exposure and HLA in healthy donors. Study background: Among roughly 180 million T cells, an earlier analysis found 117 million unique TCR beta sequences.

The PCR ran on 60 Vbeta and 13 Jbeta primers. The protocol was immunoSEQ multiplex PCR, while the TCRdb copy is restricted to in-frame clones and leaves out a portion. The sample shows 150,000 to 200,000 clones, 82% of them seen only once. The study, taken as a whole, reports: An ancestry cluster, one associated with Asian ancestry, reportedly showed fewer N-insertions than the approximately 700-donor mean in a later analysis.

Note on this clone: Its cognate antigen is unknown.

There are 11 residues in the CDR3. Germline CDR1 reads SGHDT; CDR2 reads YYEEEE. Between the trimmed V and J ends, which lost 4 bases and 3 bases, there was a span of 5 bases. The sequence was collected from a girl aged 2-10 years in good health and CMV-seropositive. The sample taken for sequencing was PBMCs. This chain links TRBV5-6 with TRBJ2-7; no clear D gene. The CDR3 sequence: CASSPGYEQYF. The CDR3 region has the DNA TGTGCCAGCAGCCCCGGCTACGAGCAGTACTTC. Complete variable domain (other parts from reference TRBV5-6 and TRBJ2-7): DAGVTQSPTHLIKTRGQQVTLRCSPKSGHDTVSWYQQALGQGPQFIFQYYEEEERQRGNFPDRFSGHQFPNYSSELNVNALLLGDSALYLCASSPGYEQYFGPGTRLTVT.